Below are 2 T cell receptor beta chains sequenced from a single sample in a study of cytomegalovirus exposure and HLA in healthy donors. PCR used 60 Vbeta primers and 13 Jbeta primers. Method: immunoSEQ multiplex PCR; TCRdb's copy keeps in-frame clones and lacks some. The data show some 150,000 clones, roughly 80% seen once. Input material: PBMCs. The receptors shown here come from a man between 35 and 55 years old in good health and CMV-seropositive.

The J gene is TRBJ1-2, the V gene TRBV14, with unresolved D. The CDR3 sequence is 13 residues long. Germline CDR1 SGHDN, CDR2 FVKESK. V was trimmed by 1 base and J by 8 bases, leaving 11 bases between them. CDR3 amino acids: CASSQGATRGYTF. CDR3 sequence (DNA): TGTGCCAGCAGCCAAGGGGCAACTAGGGGCTACACCTTC.

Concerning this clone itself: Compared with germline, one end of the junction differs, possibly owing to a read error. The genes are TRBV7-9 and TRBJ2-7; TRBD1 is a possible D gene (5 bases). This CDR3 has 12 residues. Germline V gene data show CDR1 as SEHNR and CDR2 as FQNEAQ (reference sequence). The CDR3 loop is CASGQGTYEQYF. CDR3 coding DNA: TGTGCCAGCGGTCAGGGCACCTACGAGCAATACTTC.